One and the same sample provided the 15 T cell receptor beta chains below, sequenced in a study of T-cell reconstitution after alpha-beta-depleted transplantation in children. The TCRbeta library was prepared with unique molecular identifiers. Using its own MiXCR run on the PCR reads, TCRdb lists one record per CDR3 protein. The data show 700,000 or so distinct CDR3 sequences, around 12% seen once. Sample: PBMCs, taken before TCRalphabeta/CD19-depleted stem cell transplant. The receptors were sampled from a girl aged 2-15 years with congenital amegakaryocytic thrombocytopenia, due to receive a stem cell transplant.

The table lists this clonotype with a few counts. The gene calls are TRBV20-1 and TRBJ2-7; TRBD2 agrees at 10 bases. The ends lost 0 bases at V and 7 bases at J; junction bases unmatched: 9. The CDR3 loop spans 15 amino acids. Germline loops: CDR1 DFQATT, CDR2 SNEGSKA (reference sequence). The CDR3 sequence is CSARDQELAGVEQYF. The CDR3 DNA reads as TGCAGTGCTAGAGATCAAGAGCTAGCGGGAGTAGAGCAGTACTTC.

This clonotype has ten or more counts. The V gene is TRBV20-1, the J gene TRBJ1-6, with a weak D call TRBD1 (5 bases). The CDR3 has 13 residues. V lost 0 bases, J lost 8 bases, and 8 bases lay in between. Germline CDR1 is DFQATT and CDR2 is SNEGSKA (reference sequence). The CDR3 sequence: CSARDRAYSPLHF. In DNA form, the CDR3 reads TGCAGTGCTAGAGACAGGGCGTATTCACCCCTCCACTTT.

As concerns this clonotype: An end of the junction does not agree with germline; a read error may underlie this. The rearrangement links TRBV7-6 to TRBJ2-2, with D perhaps TRBD2 (5 bases). Germline V gene sequence: CDR1 SGHVS, CDR2 FNYEAQ. The length of the CDR3 is 16 residues. DNA of the CDR3: TGTGCCAGCAGCTTACGAAGACTTGGCGGAGCCGGGGAGCTGCTTTTT. Protein: CASSLRRLGGAGELLF.

This clonotype has more than one count but fewer than ten. The chain combines TRBV29-1 with TRBJ2-7; 11 bases fit TRBD2. Germline V lookup: CDR1 SQVTM, CDR2 ANQGSEA. The CDR3 length is 15 residues. V dropped 1 base and J dropped 5; count of bases not matched to a gene: 7. The CDR3 here is CSVEGLAGISDEQYF. CDR3 DNA sequence: TGCAGCGTTGAAGGACTAGCGGGAATTTCTGACGAGCAGTACTTC.

This clonotype has a count of ten or more. This chain links TRBV12-3 or TRBV12-4 with TRBJ1-3; D is uncertain. The CDR3 has 13 amino acids. V was pared by 6 bases and J by 8 bases, with 14 bases between. As DNA, the CDR3 is TGTGCCAGCAGCACTGCACTTGGGGACACCATATATTTT. Translating it yields CASSTALGDTIYF.

Worth noting for this clonotype: A single base separates this from a much larger clone, so it may be a read error. CDR3 DNA: TGCAGTGCTAGAGGGACAGTAGCTAACTATGGCTGCACCTTC. Residues: CSARGTVANYGCTF. The rearrangement joins TRBV20-1 to TRBJ1-2; TRBD1 might be the D (6 bases). The CDR3 is 14 amino acids. Germline V gene lookup returns CDR1 DFQATT and CDR2 SNEGSKA (reference sequence).

Note on this clonotype: A much larger clone is a single base away; this may be a read error. The rearrangement uses TRBV7-9 and TRBJ2-1; 8 bases fit TRBD1. The CDR3 loop spans 16 amino acids. The germline V gene encodes CDR1 SEHNR and CDR2 FQNEAQ (reference sequence). Here the CDR3 reads CASSLARTGFPNEQSF. The CDR3 DNA reads TGTGCCAGCAGCTTAGCCCGGACAGGGTTCCCCAATGAGCAGTCCTTC.

This clonotype was seen a few times. V is TRBV28 and J is TRBJ2-7, with 12 bases matching TRBD2. CDR1 is MDHEN, CDR2 SYDVKM, per germline. J lost 2 bases, V lost 3 bases, and 11 bases had no gene match. The CDR3 is made up of 18 amino acids. In nucleotides, the CDR3 is TGTGCCAGCAGTTTCCCAGCCTCGACTAGCGGGAGCACCTACGAGCAGTACTTC. Translated, it gives CASSFPASTSGSTYEQYF.

The chain carries TRBV29-1 and TRBJ1-1; no firm D call. Trimming left V 5 bases short and J 4 bases short, with 8 bases between. CDR1 and CDR2 from the germline V gene are SQVTM and ANQGSEA. The length of the CDR3 is 11 residues. CDR3 sequence (DNA): TGCAGCGTTTTGGCTAGCACTGAAGCTTTCTTT. It specifies CSVLASTEAFF.

The chain joins TRBV2 to TRBJ2-6, with D perhaps matching TRBD1 or TRBD2 (6 bases each). In germline, CDR1 is SNHLY, CDR2 FYNNEI. V lost 6 bases and J 0 bases, leaving 12 bases between the germline ends. This CDR3 is 16 amino acids long. Here the CDR3 reads CASRLRGGSGANVLTF. The CDR3 nucleotides are TGTGCCAGCAGACTCAGGGGAGGCTCTGGGGCCAACGTCCTGACTTTC.

CDR3: CSASRAARVREQYF. CDR3 DNA sequence: TGCAGTGCTAGTCGGGCGGCCAGGGTCCGCGAGCAGTACTTC. The rearrangement joins TRBV20-1 to TRBJ2-7, with D maybe TRBD1 (5 bases). Germline V gives CDR1 DFQATT, CDR2 SNEGSKA (reference sequence). CDR3 size: 14 residues. V lost 3 bases, J lost 6 bases, and 18 bases lay in between.

The V gene is TRBV12-3 or TRBV12-4, the J gene TRBJ2-7; tentative D call: TRBD2 (7 bases). The CDR3 has 14 amino acids. Trimming took 3 bases from V and 5 from J, leaving 14 bases between them. The CDR3 is CASSFRGAIHEQYF. The CDR3 bases are TGTGCCAGCAGTTTTCGGGGGGCGATCCACGAGCAGTACTTC.

The CDR3 DNA reads TGCAGTGCTCCCCTCCAGGGTACCACAGATACGCAGTATTTT. Translating gives CSAPLQGTTDTQYF. This chain links TRBV20-1 with TRBJ2-3; TRBD1 is a possible D gene (5 bases). Between the trimmed V and J ends, which lost 5 bases and 2 bases, there was a span of 14 bases. The CDR3 is made up of 14 amino acids. Germline assignment: CDR1 DFQATT and CDR2 SNEGSKA (reference sequence).

The chain recombines TRBV24-1 with TRBJ2-7; 7 bases are a match to TRBD1. This CDR3 is built from 15 residues. Per germline, CDR1 KGHDR and CDR2 SFDVKD. J gave up 0 bases and V 2 bases, and 3 bases lay outside the gene matches. The chain's CDR3 is CATSDCRDSSYEQYF. The CDR3 DNA sequence: TGTGCCACCAGTGATTGCCGGGACAGCTCCTACGAGCAGTACTTC.

In its sample, this clonotype was seen a few times. V usage is TRBV7-8 and J usage is TRBJ2-5, with D possibly TRBD2 on 6 matching bases. This CDR3 has 16 residues. V lost 4 bases and J lost 5, with 20 bases in between. In germline, CDR1 is SGHVS, CDR2 FQNEAQ. CDR3 in amino acids: CASSSGLGGLRETQYF. The CDR3 bases are TGTGCCAGCAGCTCGGGGTTGGGGGGTTTGAGGGAGACCCAGTACTTC.